This TCR beta chain was sequenced in a study of blood T cell repertoires in COVID-19. Looking at the study overall: T cells, B-cell-depleted T cells, or PBMCs provided the cDNA or gDNA that served as material.

Germline CDR1 is SQVTM and CDR2 is ANQGSEA. The CDR3 length is 12 residues. V shed 8 bases and J shed 4 bases, with 11 bases lying between them. Measured with immunoSEQ multiplex PCR; TCRdb has only the in-frame clones, and not every one. The profile shows about 320,000 clones, 89% of them singletons. Participants were aged roughly 18 to 90 years, lived in 20 to 30 US areas, and enrolled virtually. The material sequenced was PBMCs or T cells enriched from blood (not recorded which). The rearrangement joins TRBV29-1 to TRBJ1-4; a weak D match, TRBD1 (6 bases). This clonotype was obtained from a man aged 55 to 69 who had recovered from COVID-19. DNA for the CDR3: TGCAGCCTAGACAGGTGTAATGAAAAACTGTTTTTT. Its translation: CSLDRCNEKLFF.